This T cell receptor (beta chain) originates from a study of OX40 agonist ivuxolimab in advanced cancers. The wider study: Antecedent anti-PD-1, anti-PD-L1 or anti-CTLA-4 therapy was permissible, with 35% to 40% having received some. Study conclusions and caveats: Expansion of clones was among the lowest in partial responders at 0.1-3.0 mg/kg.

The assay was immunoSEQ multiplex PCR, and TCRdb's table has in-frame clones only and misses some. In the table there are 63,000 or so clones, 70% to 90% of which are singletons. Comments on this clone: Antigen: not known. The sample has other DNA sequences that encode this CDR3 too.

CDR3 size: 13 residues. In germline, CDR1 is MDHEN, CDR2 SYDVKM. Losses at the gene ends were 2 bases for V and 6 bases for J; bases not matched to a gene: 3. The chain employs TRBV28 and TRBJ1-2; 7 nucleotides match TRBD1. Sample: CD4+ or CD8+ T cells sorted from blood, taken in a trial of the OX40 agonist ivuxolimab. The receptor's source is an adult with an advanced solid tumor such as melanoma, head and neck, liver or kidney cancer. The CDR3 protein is CASSLTGEDGYTF. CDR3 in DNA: TGTGCCAGCAGTTTAACAGGGGAGGATGGCTACACCTTC.